Below are 32 T cell receptor beta chains sequenced from a single sample in a study of shared clonotypes between healthy human individuals. Assay used: immunoSEQ multiplex PCR; TCRdb lists only in-frame clones, some missing. The table records 2 million to 2.5 million clones, about nine tenths of them present only once. The material sequenced was naive CD4+ T cells from PBMCs. Subset indicated: CD45RA+ positively selected. These TCRs come from a man aged 18 to 29 in good health. Some clones in this sample may be carry-over from other donors' samples.

The chain links TRBV27 to TRBJ2-5, with D hard to call. Trimming stripped 7 bases from V and 0 bases from J, with 9 bases between. The CDR3 covers 13 residues. CDR1 is MNHEY, CDR2 SMNVEV, per germline (reference sequence). Written as DNA, the CDR3 is TGTGCCAGCAAACGCATGCACCAAGAGACCCAGTACTTC. The encoded protein is CASKRMHQETQYF.

The chain combines TRBV13 with TRBJ1-3; a possible D gene is TRBD1 (6 bases). CDR1 is PRHDT, CDR2 FYEKMQ, per germline (reference sequence). Trimming took 4 bases from V and 2 from J, leaving 15 bases between them. The CDR3 has 16 residues. Here the CDR3 reads CASSSGPGGAGNTIYF. CDR3 sequence (DNA): TGTGCCAGCAGCTCCGGCCCCGGGGGCGCTGGAAACACCATATATTTT.

This chain links TRBV19 with TRBJ1-5, with D unresolved. Deletions cut 2 bases from V and 0 bases from J, with 8 bases between. This CDR3 has 15 amino acids. The germline CDR1 and CDR2 sequences are LNHDA and SQIVND (reference sequence). This CDR3 reads CASSIFRGSNQPQHF. The CDR3 nucleotides read TGTGCCAGTAGTATATTTCGCGGTAGCAATCAGCCCCAGCATTTT.

This clone was counted once. DNA for the CDR3: TGCGCCAGCCGAGGGCCAGGGTCTGGCACAGATACGCAGTATTTT. Protein: CASRGPGSGTDTQYF. J is TRBJ2-3 and V is TRBV5-1, with D perhaps matching TRBD1 or TRBD2 (5 bases each). Germline assignment: CDR1 SGHRS and CDR2 YFSETQ. The CDR3 has 15 residues. V lost 7 bases, J lost 1 base, and 16 bases lay in between.

The J gene is TRBJ2-7, the V gene TRBV29-1, with D perhaps matching TRBD1 (6 bases). The V gene's germline CDR1 is SQVTM and CDR2 ANQGSEA. The CDR3 has 15 amino acids. Between the trimmed V and J ends, which lost 6 bases and 6 bases, there was a span of 24 bases. In DNA form, the CDR3 reads TGCAGCGTGCCTCGTGGGGGCCAGAACTCGGGCGAGCAGTACTTC. The encoded protein is CSVPRGGQNSGEQYF.

This clone came up a few times. The CDR3 DNA sequence: TGTGCCAGCAGCTCGGGGTCTGAAGCTTTCTTT. Amino acid sequence: CASSSGSEAFF. The chain couples TRBV7-3 to TRBJ1-1; D uncertain. This CDR3 comprises 11 residues. V gave up 4 bases and J gave up 6 bases, with 6 bases separating them. From germline, CDR1 is SGHTA and CDR2 FQGTGA.

The chain couples TRBV4-2 to TRBJ2-5; 10 bases are a match to TRBD2. This CDR3 region has 17 residues. The V gene end was trimmed by 0 bases and the J gene end by 3 bases; junction bases not matched to a gene: 7. Germline assignment: CDR1 LGHNA and CDR2 YNFKEQ. CDR3 in amino acids: CASSQDSTSGFKETQYF. The CDR3 coding sequence is TGTGCCAGCAGCCAAGATTCGACTAGCGGGTTCAAAGAGACCCAGTACTTC.

This clone was counted between two and nine times. Additional DNA sequences in this sample encode the identical CDR3. The V call is TRBV27, the J call TRBJ1-1; D remains ambiguous. The CDR3 loop spans 11 amino acids. From germline, CDR1 is MNHEY and CDR2 SMNVEV (reference sequence). The V gene lost 2 bases and the J gene lost 5 bases, with 3 bases spanning the gap. The CDR3 coding sequence is TGTGCCAGCAGTTTAGGTACTGAAGCTTTCTTT. This codes for CASSLGTEAFF.

DNA for the CDR3: TGTGCCATCAGTGAGCCCTCGGGGCGTCGCGGTGGCTACGAGCAGTACTTC. As protein: CAISEPSGRRGGYEQYF. The V gene is TRBV10-3, the J gene TRBJ2-7; tentatively, D is TRBD1 or TRBD2 (5 bases each). Trimming took off 2 bases at V and 3 bases at J, with 20 bases between the two ends. Germline-derived CDR1 and CDR2 are ENHRY and SYGVKD. The CDR3 extends over 17 amino acids.

The chain joins TRBV10-3 to TRBJ1-2; TRBD1 agrees at 9 bases. The V gene end was trimmed by 2 bases and the J gene end by 3 bases; junction bases not matched to a gene: 1. Per germline, CDR1 ENHRY and CDR2 SYGVKD. This CDR3 has 14 residues. The CDR3 region has the DNA TGTGCCATCAGTGAGGGGACAGGGTACTATGGCTACACCTTC. Amino acid sequence: CAISEGTGYYGYTF.

Here the CDR3 DNA reads TGTGCCAGCAGCGTTTCCCCTTATGCTACCTACGAGCAGTACTTC. Its protein product is CASSVSPYATYEQYF. The V call is TRBV9, the J call TRBJ2-7; D gene unclear. CDR1 SGDLS and CDR2 YYNGEE come from the germline V gene. This CDR3 contains 15 residues. V was trimmed by 2 bases and J by 2 bases, leaving 14 bases between them.

The V gene is TRBV5-1, the J gene TRBJ2-1; D remains unclear. Germline CDR1 is SGHRS and CDR2 is YFSETQ. The CDR3 covers 12 residues. Trimming stripped 4 bases from V and 8 bases from J, with 10 bases between. This CDR3 is CASSVIGYEQFF. The CDR3 nucleotides read TGCGCCAGCAGCGTGATAGGCTATGAGCAGTTCTTC.

The chain employs TRBV2 and TRBJ2-1; D unclear. CDR1 is SNHLY and CDR2 is FYNNEI in the germline V gene. The CDR3 is 15 amino acids. Trimming cost V 3 bases and J 0 bases, with 9 bases left between them. CDR3 DNA: TGTGCCAGCAGTGATTTGCGTACCTCCTACAATGAGCAGTTCTTC. This encodes CASSDLRTSYNEQFF.

The gene calls are TRBV18 and TRBJ2-7; D is perhaps TRBD1 (6 bases). This CDR3 is built from 12 residues. Germline CDR1 and CDR2: KGHSH and LQKENI. Trimming took 4 bases from V and 5 from J, leaving 9 bases between them. CDR3 region: CASSLNRDEQYF. The CDR3 nucleotides read TGTGCCAGCTCACTAAACAGGGACGAGCAGTACTTC.

This sequence joins TRBV6-1 and TRBJ1-5; D remains unclear. The CDR3 covers 16 residues. The V and J ends lost 0 bases and 3 bases respectively, with 12 bases between them. CDR1 MNHNS and CDR2 SASEGT come from the germline V gene. In DNA form, the CDR3 reads TGTGCCAGCAGTGAAGCTCTTCCGGTCCACAATCAGCCCCAGCATTTT. Its translation: CASSEALPVHNQPQHF.

This chain links TRBV4-1 with TRBJ2-2; the D is unclear. The CDR3 contains 13 residues. Trimming stripped 0 bases from V and 6 bases from J, with 5 bases between. Germline V gene data show CDR1 as MGHRA and CDR2 as YSYEKL. The DNA for the CDR3 is TGCGCCAGCAGCCAAGATCTTGCCGGGGAGCTGTTTTTT. The encoded protein is CASSQDLAGELFF.

The rearrangement uses TRBV7-2 and TRBJ1-1, with D unresolved. Germline CDR1 is SGHTA and CDR2 is FQGNSA. Trimming left V 2 bases short and J 0 bases short, with 10 bases between. The CDR3 runs 15 residues. The CDR3 sequence is CASSLTPLMNTEAFF. In DNA, the CDR3 is TGTGCCAGCAGCTTAACCCCATTGATGAACACTGAAGCTTTCTTT.

As concerns this clone: Other DNA sequences from this sample encode an identical CDR3 as well. The CDR3 nucleotides read TGCGCCAGCAGCTTGGTTAGTAGCTCCTACGAGCAGTACTTC. Encoded protein: CASSLVSSSYEQYF. J is TRBJ2-7 and V is TRBV5-1; D unresolved. The CDR3 runs 14 residues. The V gene lost 0 bases and the J gene lost 0 bases, with 7 bases spanning the gap. The germline gives CDR1 SGHRS, CDR2 YFSETQ.

The chain employs TRBV29-1 and TRBJ2-3; no firm D call. Trimming took off 6 bases at V and 2 bases at J, with 18 bases between the two ends. CDR3 length: 15 amino acids. Germline V gene lookup returns CDR1 SQVTM and CDR2 ANQGSEA. The CDR3 nucleotides read TGCAGCGTCCGAAAGGCGGAGATCAACACAGATACGCAGTATTTT. Translated: CSVRKAEINTDTQYF.

The chain is built from TRBV6-1 and TRBJ1-2; unclear D gene. Germline values: CDR1 MNHNS, CDR2 SASEGT. V dropped 6 bases and J dropped 9 bases, with 17 bases sitting between them. The CDR3 loop spans 13 amino acids. The CDR3 coding sequence is TGTGCCAGCAGGAGTGGCGTATCTTATAGCTACACCTTC. Its translation: CASRSGVSYSYTF.

J is TRBJ1-5 and V is TRBV6-1; TRBD1 is a possible D gene (6 bases). V lost 7 bases and J lost 5, with 15 bases in between. Germline V gene sequence: CDR1 MNHNS, CDR2 SASEGT. The length of the CDR3 is 14 residues. The CDR3 sequence is CASNIDRNDQPQHF. Written as DNA, the CDR3 is TGTGCCAGCAATATCGACAGGAACGATCAGCCCCAGCATTTT.

The chain combines TRBV6-4 with TRBJ2-1; 11 bases are shared with TRBD2. V dropped 4 bases and J dropped 6; count of bases not matched to a gene: 8. Germline V gene lookup returns CDR1 MRHNA and CDR2 SNTAGT. The CDR3 extends over 16 amino acids. The chain's CDR3 is CASSAVAGGWANEQFF. The CDR3, as DNA: TGTGCCAGCAGTGCCGTAGCGGGAGGGTGGGCCAATGAGCAGTTCTTC.

The V and J genes are TRBV30 and TRBJ2-7; D call uncertain. The CDR3 has 15 residues. Germline V gives CDR1 GTSNPN, CDR2 SVGIG (reference sequence). The ends were cut back, 2 bases at V and 7 bases at J, with 21 bases in the middle. The CDR3 here is CAWSTPRRGLREQYF. CDR3 DNA: TGTGCCTGGAGTACGCCCAGGCGCGGTTTAAGAGAGCAGTACTTC.

V usage is TRBV29-1 and J usage is TRBJ2-1; D gene unclear. The CDR3 has 10 amino acids. V gave up 7 bases and J gave up 10 bases, with 11 bases separating them. Germline V CDR1 and CDR2: SQVTM, ANQGSEA. For the CDR3, the DNA is TGCAGCGCCTACTCGCCCGAGCAGTTCTTC. It yields the protein CSAYSPEQFF.

In this sample, this clone turned up a few times. This chain uses TRBV28 with TRBJ1-5; D is uncertain. The CDR3 has 13 residues. V lost 5 bases to trimming and J lost 0 bases, with 5 bases between them. The germline CDR1 and CDR2 sequences are MDHEN and SYDVKM. This CDR3 reads CASSVDSNQPQHF. The CDR3 DNA follows: TGTGCCAGCAGTGTCGATAGCAATCAGCCCCAGCATTTT.

CDR3 nucleotides: TGTGCCAGCAGCTACTTCCTTTCGCGGGGCTCCTACAATGAGCAGTTCTTC. Its translation is CASSYFLSRGSYNEQFF. This sequence joins TRBV7-2 and TRBJ2-1; D is perhaps TRBD2 (6 bases). This CDR3 comprises 17 residues. V lost 4 bases and J lost 0, with 16 bases in between. From germline, CDR1 is SGHTA and CDR2 FQGNSA.

The V gene is TRBV28, the J gene TRBJ2-7; TRBD2 agrees at 10 bases. This CDR3 has 16 residues. CDR1 and CDR2 (germline): MDHEN, SYDVKM. After removal of 4 bases from V and 4 bases from J, the junction contained 10 bases not matched to a gene. CDR3 sequence: CASSSPFSSGSYEQYF. CDR3 sequence (DNA): TGTGCCAGCAGTTCCCCTTTTTCTAGCGGGAGTTACGAGCAGTACTTC.

The rearrangement joins TRBV4-2 to TRBJ2-1; 12 nucleotides agree with TRBD2. Looked up from germline, CDR1 is LGHNA and CDR2 is YNFKEQ. The CDR3 runs 16 residues. Trimming at V came to 2 bases and at J to 7 bases, leaving 6 bases not matched to a gene. This CDR3 reads CASSQTTSGSANEQFF. The CDR3 nucleotides read TGTGCCAGCAGCCAAACGACTAGCGGGAGTGCGAATGAGCAGTTCTTC.

The V call is TRBV28, the J call TRBJ1-1, with D uncertain. The V end was cut by 2 bases, the J end by 11 bases, with 18 bases between. CDR1 is MDHEN, CDR2 SYDVKM, per germline. The CDR3 extends over 14 amino acids. The CDR3 coding sequence is TGTGCCAGCAGTTTACCCCTCCAAATGGGAGATGCTTTCTTT. Protein product: CASSLPLQMGDAFF. Full variable domain (missing parts from reference TRBV28 and TRBJ1-1): DVKVTQSSRYLVKRTGEKVFLECVQDMDHENMFWYRQDPGLGLRLIYFSYDVKMKEKGDIPEGYSVSREKKERFSLILESASTNQTSMYLCASSLPLQMGDAFFGQGTRLTVV.

This chain joins TRBV14 and TRBJ1-5; D is possibly TRBD1 (6 bases). Trimming took off 4 bases at V and 2 bases at J, with 9 bases between the two ends. This CDR3 comprises 14 residues. Germline values: CDR1 SGHDN, CDR2 FVKESK. The CDR3 nucleotides are TGTGCCAGCAGCCTCGCAGGGGGCAATCAGCCCCAGCATTTT. Amino acid sequence: CASSLAGGNQPQHF. Using reference TRBV14 and TRBJ1-5 for the parts outside the CDR3, the full variable domain is EAGVTQFPSHSVIEKGQTVTLRCDPISGHDNLYWYRRVMGKEIKFLLHFVKESKQDESGMPNNRFLAERTGGTYSTLKVQPAELEDSGVYFCASSLAGGNQPQHFGDGTRLSIL.

CDR3 in DNA: TGCAGTGTAGCGATTCTAGATACGCAGTATTTT. Residues: CSVAILDTQYF. The V call is TRBV20-1, the J call TRBJ2-3; D possibly corresponds to TRBD2 (5 bases). The CDR3 spans 11 residues. Germline values: CDR1 DFQATT, CDR2 SNEGSKA (reference sequence). Trimming cost V 7 bases and J 5 bases, with 10 bases left between them.

The chain's CDR3 is CASSVNRDRVSEQYF. The DNA of the CDR3 is TGTGCCAGCTCAGTAAACCGGGACAGGGTGAGCGAGCAGTACTTC. The rearrangement joins TRBV18 to TRBJ2-7; 9 positions agree with TRBD1. J gave up 6 bases and V 5 bases, and 11 bases lay outside the gene matches. The germline CDR1 and CDR2 sequences are KGHSH and LQKENI. The CDR3 contains 15 residues.